These 3 T cell receptor beta chains share one sample of origin, sequenced in a study of cytomegalovirus exposure and HLA in healthy donors. In the PCR, 60 Vbeta and 13 Jbeta primers were used. Repertoires were generated with immunoSEQ multiplex PCR, while TCRdb's copy carries only in-frame clones and drops some. The sample records about 120,000 clones, more than 60% being singletons. The sample comprised PBMCs. These receptors originate from a female donor in good health and CMV-seronegative.

The rearrangement uses TRBV19 and TRBJ2-5; D is uncertain. V was pared by 6 bases and J by 2 bases, with 13 bases between. Germline CDR1 reads LNHDA; CDR2 reads SQIVND (reference sequence). The CDR3 covers 14 residues. This CDR3 is CASSPYPSQETQYF. The DNA of the CDR3 is TGTGCCAGTAGCCCCTACCCATCACAAGAGACCCAGTACTTC.

The rearrangement uses TRBV27 and TRBJ2-1, with TRBD2 identical over 12 bases. Looked up from germline, CDR1 is MNHEY and CDR2 is SMNVEV (reference sequence). After removal of 5 bases from V and 6 bases from J, the junction contained 8 bases not matched to a gene. The CDR3 covers 16 residues. The CDR3 nucleotides read TGTGCCAGCAGTCCCGCATCTAGCGGGGGGGTCAATGAGCAGTTCTTC. Protein sequence: CASSPASSGGVNEQFF.

Note on this clone: One end of the junction fails to match germline, which may point to a read error. The V gene is TRBV7-9, the J gene TRBJ1-1; D uncertain. Germline CDR1 SEHNR, CDR2 FQNEAQ (reference sequence). The CDR3 is 13 amino acids. CDR3 protein: CSSSLSGLTEAFF. In DNA, the CDR3 is TGTTCCAGCAGCTTAAGCGGCCTCACTGAAGCTTTCTTT.